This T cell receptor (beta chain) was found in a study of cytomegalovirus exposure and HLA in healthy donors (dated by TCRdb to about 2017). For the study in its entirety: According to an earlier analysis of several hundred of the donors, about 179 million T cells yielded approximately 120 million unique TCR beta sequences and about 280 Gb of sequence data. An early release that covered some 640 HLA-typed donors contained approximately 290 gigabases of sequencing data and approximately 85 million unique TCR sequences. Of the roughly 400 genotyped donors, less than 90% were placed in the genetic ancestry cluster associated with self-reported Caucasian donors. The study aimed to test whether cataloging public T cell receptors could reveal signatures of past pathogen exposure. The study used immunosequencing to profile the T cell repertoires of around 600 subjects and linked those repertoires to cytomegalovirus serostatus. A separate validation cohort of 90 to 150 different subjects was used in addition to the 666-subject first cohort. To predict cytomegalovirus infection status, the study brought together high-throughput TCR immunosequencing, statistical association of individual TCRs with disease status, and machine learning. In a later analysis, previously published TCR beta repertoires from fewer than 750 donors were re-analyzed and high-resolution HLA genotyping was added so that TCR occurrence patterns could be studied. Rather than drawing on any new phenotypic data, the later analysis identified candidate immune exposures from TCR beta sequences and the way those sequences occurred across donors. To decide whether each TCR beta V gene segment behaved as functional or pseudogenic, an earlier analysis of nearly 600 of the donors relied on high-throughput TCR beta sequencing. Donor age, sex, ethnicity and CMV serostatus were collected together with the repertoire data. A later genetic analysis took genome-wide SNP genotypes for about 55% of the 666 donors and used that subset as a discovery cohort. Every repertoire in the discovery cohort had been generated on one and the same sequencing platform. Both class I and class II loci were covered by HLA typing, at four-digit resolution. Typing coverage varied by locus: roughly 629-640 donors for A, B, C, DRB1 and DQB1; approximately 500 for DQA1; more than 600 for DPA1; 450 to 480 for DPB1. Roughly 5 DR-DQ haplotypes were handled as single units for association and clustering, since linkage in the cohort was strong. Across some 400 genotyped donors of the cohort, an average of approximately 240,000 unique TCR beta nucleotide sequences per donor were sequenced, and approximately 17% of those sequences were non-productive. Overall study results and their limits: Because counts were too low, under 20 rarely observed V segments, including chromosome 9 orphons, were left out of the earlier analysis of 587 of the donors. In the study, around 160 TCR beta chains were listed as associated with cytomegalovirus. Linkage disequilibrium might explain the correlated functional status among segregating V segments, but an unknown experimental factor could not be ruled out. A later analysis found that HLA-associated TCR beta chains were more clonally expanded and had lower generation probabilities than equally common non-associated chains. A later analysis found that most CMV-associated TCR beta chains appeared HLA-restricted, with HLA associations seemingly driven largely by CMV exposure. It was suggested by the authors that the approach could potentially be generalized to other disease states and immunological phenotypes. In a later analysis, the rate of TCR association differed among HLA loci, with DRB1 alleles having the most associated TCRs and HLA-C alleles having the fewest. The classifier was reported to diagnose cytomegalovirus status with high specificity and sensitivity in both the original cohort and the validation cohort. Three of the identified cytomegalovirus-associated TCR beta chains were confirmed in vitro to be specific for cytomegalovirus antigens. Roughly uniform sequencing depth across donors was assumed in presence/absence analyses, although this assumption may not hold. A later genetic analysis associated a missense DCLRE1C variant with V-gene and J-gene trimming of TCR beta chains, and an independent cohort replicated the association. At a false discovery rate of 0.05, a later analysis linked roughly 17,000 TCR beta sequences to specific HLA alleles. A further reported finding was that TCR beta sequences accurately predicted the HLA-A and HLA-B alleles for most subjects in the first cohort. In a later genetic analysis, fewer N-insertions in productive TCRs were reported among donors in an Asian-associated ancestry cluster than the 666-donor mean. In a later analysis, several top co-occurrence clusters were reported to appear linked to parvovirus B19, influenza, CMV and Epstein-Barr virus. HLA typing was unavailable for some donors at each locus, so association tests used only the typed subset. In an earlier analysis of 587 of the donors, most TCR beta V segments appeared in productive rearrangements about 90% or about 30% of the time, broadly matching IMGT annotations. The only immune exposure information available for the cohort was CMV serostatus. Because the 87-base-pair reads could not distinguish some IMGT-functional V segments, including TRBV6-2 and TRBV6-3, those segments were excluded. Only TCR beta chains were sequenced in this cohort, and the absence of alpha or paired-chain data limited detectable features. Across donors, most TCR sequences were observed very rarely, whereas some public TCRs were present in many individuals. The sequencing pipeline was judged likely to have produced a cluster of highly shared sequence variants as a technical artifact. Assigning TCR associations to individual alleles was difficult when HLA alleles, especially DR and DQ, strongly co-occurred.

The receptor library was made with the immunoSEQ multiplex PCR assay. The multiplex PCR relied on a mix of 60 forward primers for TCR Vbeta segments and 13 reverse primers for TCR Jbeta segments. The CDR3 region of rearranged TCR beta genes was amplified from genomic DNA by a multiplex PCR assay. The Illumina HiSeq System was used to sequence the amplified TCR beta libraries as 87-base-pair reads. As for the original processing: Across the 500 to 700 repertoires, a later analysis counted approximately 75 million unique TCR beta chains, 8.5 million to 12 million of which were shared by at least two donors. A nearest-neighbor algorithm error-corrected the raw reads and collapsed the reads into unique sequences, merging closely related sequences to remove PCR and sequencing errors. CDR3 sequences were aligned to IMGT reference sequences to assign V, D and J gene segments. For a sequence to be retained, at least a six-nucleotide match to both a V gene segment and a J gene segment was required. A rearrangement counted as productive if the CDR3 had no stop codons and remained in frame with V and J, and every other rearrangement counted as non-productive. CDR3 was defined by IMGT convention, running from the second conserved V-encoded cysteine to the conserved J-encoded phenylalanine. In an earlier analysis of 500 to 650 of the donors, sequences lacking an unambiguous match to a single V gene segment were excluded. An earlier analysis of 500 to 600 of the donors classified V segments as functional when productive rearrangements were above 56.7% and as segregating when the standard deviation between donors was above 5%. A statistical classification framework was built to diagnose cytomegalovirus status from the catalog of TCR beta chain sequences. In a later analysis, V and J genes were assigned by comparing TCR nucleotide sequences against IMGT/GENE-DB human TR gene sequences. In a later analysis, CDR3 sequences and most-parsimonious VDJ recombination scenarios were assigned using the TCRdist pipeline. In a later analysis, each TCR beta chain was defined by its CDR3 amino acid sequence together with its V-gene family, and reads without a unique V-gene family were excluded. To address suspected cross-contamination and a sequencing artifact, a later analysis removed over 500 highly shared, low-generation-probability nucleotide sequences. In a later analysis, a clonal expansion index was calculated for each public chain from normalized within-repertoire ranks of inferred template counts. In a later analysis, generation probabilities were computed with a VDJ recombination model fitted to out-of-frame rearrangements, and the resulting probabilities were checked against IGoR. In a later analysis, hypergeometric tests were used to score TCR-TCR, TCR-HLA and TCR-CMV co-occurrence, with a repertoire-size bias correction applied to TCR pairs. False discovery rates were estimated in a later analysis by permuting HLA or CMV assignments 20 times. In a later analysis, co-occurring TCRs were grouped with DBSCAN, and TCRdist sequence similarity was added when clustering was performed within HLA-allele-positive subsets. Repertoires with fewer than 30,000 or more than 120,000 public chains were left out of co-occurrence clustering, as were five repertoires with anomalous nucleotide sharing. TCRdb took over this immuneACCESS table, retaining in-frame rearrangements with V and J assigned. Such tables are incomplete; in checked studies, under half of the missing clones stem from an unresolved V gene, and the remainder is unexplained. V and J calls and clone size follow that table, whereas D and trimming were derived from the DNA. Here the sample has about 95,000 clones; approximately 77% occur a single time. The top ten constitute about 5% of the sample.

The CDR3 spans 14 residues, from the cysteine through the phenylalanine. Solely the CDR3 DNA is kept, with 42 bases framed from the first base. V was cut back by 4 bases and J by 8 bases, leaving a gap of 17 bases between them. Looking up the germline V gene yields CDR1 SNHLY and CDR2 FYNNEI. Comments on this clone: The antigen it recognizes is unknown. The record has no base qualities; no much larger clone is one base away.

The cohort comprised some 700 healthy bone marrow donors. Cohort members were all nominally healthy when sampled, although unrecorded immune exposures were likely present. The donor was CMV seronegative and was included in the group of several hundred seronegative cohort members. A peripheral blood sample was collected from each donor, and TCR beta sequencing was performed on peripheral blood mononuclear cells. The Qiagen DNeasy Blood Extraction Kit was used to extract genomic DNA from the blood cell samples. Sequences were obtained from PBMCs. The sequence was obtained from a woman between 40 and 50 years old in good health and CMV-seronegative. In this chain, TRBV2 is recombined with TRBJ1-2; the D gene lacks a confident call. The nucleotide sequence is TGTGCCAGCAGTGGGGAAAGCGGGCTCGGGGGCTACACCTTC. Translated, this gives CASSGESGLGGYTF.